The 3 T cell receptor beta chains reported below all come from one sample, sequenced in a study of Tregs in tolerant kidney transplant recipients. The nonmyeloablative bone marrow transplants came from related graft donors, with transient mixed chimerism. The repertoire was sequenced with immunoSEQ multiplex PCR; TCRdb's copy has only in-frame clones and lacks some. Seen here are about 100,000 clones, 80% to 95% observed once, and the top ten hold roughly 1.7%. The sample in question was CD4+ T cells from blood (PBMCs), obtained 12 months after the transplant. Receptors were obtained from a human patient who received a combined kidney and bone marrow transplant. The graft donor may be the source of some T cells.

V usage is TRBV7-6 and J usage is TRBJ2-6, with a tentative D call TRBD1 (8 bases). Trimming left V 2 bases short and J 0 bases short, with 20 bases between. CDR1 and CDR2 (germline): SGHVS, FNYEAQ. The length of the CDR3 is 20 residues. CDR3: CASSLMAGDRWSSGANVLTF. Written as DNA, the CDR3 is TGTGCCAGCAGCTTAATGGCGGGGGACAGGTGGAGCTCTGGGGCCAACGTCCTGACTTTC.

This rearrangement joins TRBV25-1 to TRBJ2-3; 12 bases agree with TRBD2. V lost 4 bases to trimming and J lost 2 bases; unmatched junction nucleotides: 7. This CDR3 contains 17 residues. Per germline, CDR1 MGHDK and CDR2 SYGVNS. The DNA for the CDR3 is TGTGCCAGCAGTGCTCTAGGACTAGCGGGAATCACAGATACGCAGTATTTT. This gives the protein CASSALGLAGITDTQYF. The whole variable domain, remainder taken from reference TRBV25-1 and TRBJ2-3, is EADIYQTPRYLVIGTGKKITLECSQTMGHDKMYWYQQDPGMELHLIHYSYGVNSTEKGDLSSESTVSRIRTEHFPLTLESARPSHTSQYLCASSALGLAGITDTQYFGPGTRLTVL.

V gene TRBV11-2 combines with J gene TRBJ2-7, with TRBD1 matching 7 bases. After removal of 8 bases from V and 1 base from J, the junction contained 11 bases not matched to a gene. Germline loops: CDR1 SGHAT, CDR2 FQNNGV. CDR3 length equals 15 residues. The CDR3 DNA reads TGTGCCAGCGCCTCGCTTCGGGACAGATCCTACGAGCAGTACTTC. Translating gives CASASLRDRSYEQYF.